This record looks at one T cell receptor beta chain sequence and its context. Other nucleotide sequences in the sample specify the same CDR3. Clones were sequenced by immunoSEQ multiplex PCR, and TCRdb holds only the in-frame ones, with some missing. The data contain more than 150,000 clones, 75% to 85% of them seen just once; the ten biggest clones take up 9% to 15%. This entry belongs to a study of blood T cell repertoires in COVID-19. On the study more broadly: Samples came from the United States, Italy and Spain, spanning acute and convalescent COVID-19.

Seattle patients were enrolled during active infection and followed longitudinally. CDR1 is MNHEY, CDR2 SMNVEV, per germline (reference sequence). Trimming removed 0 bases from V and 4 bases from J, with 9 bases in between. This CDR3 has 14 amino acids. The source is a woman aged 80 or older with COVID-19, enrolled during active disease. Sequencing was performed on peripheral blood. The V call is TRBV27, the J call TRBJ1-1; the D gene is possibly TRBD1 (5 bases). The CDR3 loop is CASSLSQGSTEAFF. CDR3 sequence (DNA): TGTGCCAGCAGTTTATCCCAGGGTTCCACTGAAGCTTTCTTT.